The TCR beta chain described here comes from a study of cytomegalovirus exposure and HLA in healthy donors. Study background: An earlier analysis identified more than 90 million unique TCR beta sequences in approximately 190 million T cells. Study-wide results and caveats: About 90% or about 30% of the time was how often most TCR beta V segments were productive, according to an earlier analysis. As a later analysis revealed, most CMV-associated TCR beta chains appeared HLA-restricted.

The CDR3 is made up of 17 amino acids. The V gene end was trimmed by 5 bases and the J gene end by 4 bases; junction bases not matched to a gene: 15. In germline, CDR1 is SNHLY, CDR2 FYNNEI. As regards this clone: What it binds is not known.

The study ran its PCR with 60 Vbeta and 13 Jbeta primers. This table comes from immunoSEQ multiplex PCR, and its TCRdb copy is limited to in-frame clones, with some not included. This sample has approximately 150,000 clones, with 75% found just once. Healthy bone marrow donors supplied every sample. The sample comprised PBMCs. This sequence originates from a man aged 18 to 30 in good health and CMV-seropositive. The chain recombines TRBV2 with TRBJ2-7; 9 nucleotides agree with TRBD1. The CDR3 bases are TGTGCCAGCAGTCCCTCCTCCGTTGGACAGGGGAGGTACGAGCAGTACTTC. Amino acids: CASSPSSVGQGRYEQYF.